This TCR beta chain was obtained from a study of early T cells in non-severe SARS-CoV-2 infection. Whole-study context: Bulk RNA from unsorted whole blood was sequenced; chains were unpaired. Overall study results and limits: There was a bias toward anti-spike CD8 responses in VDJdb matching, which missed private and CD4 specificities.

Deletions cut 4 bases from V and 4 bases from J, with 18 bases between. Looked up from germline, CDR1 is SGHRS and CDR2 is YFSETQ. The CDR3 is made up of 16 amino acids. In its sample, this clonotype was seen many times. Its specificity is unknown. Each cDNA molecule carried a unique molecular identifier. From the 5' RACE reads, TCRdb called clonotypes with MiXCR, one entry per CDR3 protein. The table has roughly 50,000 distinct CDR3 sequences, 9.3% seen once. Sequencing was carried out using whole blood. This TCR was sampled from an adult who was a healthcare worker with PCR-confirmed SARS-CoV-2 infection or an uninfected control (not recorded which). The V gene is TRBV5-1, the J gene TRBJ2-1; weak D call: TRBD2 (5 bases). CDR3 in DNA: TGCGCCAGCAGCATCCCTTCAGCGGCAGATTACAATGAGCAGTTCTTC. The encoded protein is CASSIPSAADYNEQFF.